The T cell receptor (beta chain) under discussion was sequenced for a study of control samples from healthy donors and cancer patients. Sequencing used immunoSEQ multiplex PCR; TCRdb keeps in-frame clones, though not all of them. The table includes 70,000 or so clones, approximately 89% detected once. The CDR3 runs to 14 residues. The V gene lost 3 bases and the J gene lost 3 bases, with 12 bases spanning the gap. The germline V gene has CDR1 DFQATT and CDR2 SNEGSKA (reference sequence). This clone has just one count. The gene calls are TRBV20-1 and TRBJ1-5; D may be TRBD1 (5 bases). Sequencing was carried out using PBMCs. The receptor's source is a man aged 60-69 years with lung cancer. The CDR3 is CSASGDGYNQPQHF. CDR3 sequence (DNA): TGCAGTGCTAGTGGGGACGGATACAATCAGCCCCAGCATTTT.